These 18 T cell receptor beta chains were all obtained from the same sample, sequenced in a study of shared clonotypes between healthy human individuals. Assay used: immunoSEQ multiplex PCR; TCRdb lists only in-frame clones, some missing. The profile covers approximately 2.3 million clones, with more than 80% appearing a single time and 0.39% taken by the ten largest. The source material was naive CD4+ T cells from PBMCs. The subset denotes: CD45RA+ positively selected. The receptors derive from a man between 18 and 29 years old in good health. Some clones in this sample may be carry-over from other donors' samples.

As to this clone: Within the sample, other DNA sequences also encode this same CDR3. The J gene is TRBJ2-1, the V gene TRBV7-8, with D possibly being TRBD2 (5 bases). The CDR3 covers 13 residues. The germline CDR1 and CDR2 sequences are SGHVS and FQNEAQ. The V and J ends lost 1 base and 4 bases respectively, with 5 bases between them. The DNA for the CDR3 is TGTGCCAGCAGCTTAGAGCGGTACAATGAGCAGTTCTTC. It encodes CASSLERYNEQFF.

This sequence joins TRBV2 and TRBJ2-1, with D unresolved. Trimming took off 2 bases at V and 10 bases at J, with 15 bases between the two ends. The CDR3 is 14 residues long. Germline assignment: CDR1 SNHLY and CDR2 FYNNEI. The DNA of the CDR3 is TGTGCCAGCAGTGAAAGTAGTTGGCTCCGGGAGCAGTTCTTC. Its protein is CASSESSWLREQFF.

In its sample, this clone was seen once. The gene calls are TRBV20-1 and TRBJ1-3; D ambiguous. Trimming removed 6 bases from V and 4 bases from J, with 7 bases in between. Per the germline V gene, CDR1 is DFQATT and CDR2 is SNEGSKA (reference sequence). The CDR3 is 11 amino acids. Written as DNA, the CDR3 is TGCAGTGCGCCAAACGGAAACACCATATATTTT. It translates to CSAPNGNTIYF.

This chain uses TRBV28 with TRBJ2-7; TRBD2 matches 11 bases. This CDR3 has 16 residues. Germline lookup yields CDR1 MDHEN and CDR2 SYDVKM. With 4 bases clipped from V and 1 base from J, the junction kept 6 bases outside the gene matches. The CDR3 DNA reads as TGTGCCAGCAGTTACTCCAGACTAGCGGGATCCTACGAGCAGTACTTC. Encoded protein: CASSYSRLAGSYEQYF.

This clone was found a few times. The J gene is TRBJ1-1, the V gene TRBV7-9; D is unresolved. Per germline, CDR1 SEHNR and CDR2 FQNEAQ (reference sequence). The CDR3 is 14 residues long. V dropped 7 bases and J dropped 2 bases, with 14 bases sitting between them. CDR3 protein: CASTSNLGNTEAFF. The DNA for the CDR3 is TGTGCCAGCACCTCAAACCTCGGAAACACTGAAGCTTTCTTT.

This chain uses TRBV30 with TRBJ1-3, with D perhaps matching TRBD1 (5 bases). Trimming left V 4 bases short and J 1 base short, with 14 bases between. The CDR3 spans 15 residues. CDR1 and CDR2 from the germline V gene are GTSNPN and SVGIG (reference sequence). The CDR3 protein is CAWTPGRISGNTIYF. The CDR3 nucleotides read TGTGCCTGGACCCCAGGGCGAATTTCTGGAAACACCATATATTTT.

The chain couples TRBV10-3 to TRBJ2-3; 10 bases match TRBD1. Germline V gives CDR1 ENHRY, CDR2 SYGVKD. V gave up 6 bases and J gave up 0 bases; unmatched junction bases: 9. This CDR3 region has 17 residues. This chain's CDR3 is CAIRGGEGQGSTDTQYF. The DNA of the CDR3 is TGTGCCATCAGAGGTGGGGAGGGACAGGGGAGCACAGATACGCAGTATTTT.

The chain couples TRBV7-9 to TRBJ2-1, with 7 bases aligning to TRBD2. Germline V lookup: CDR1 SEHNR, CDR2 FQNEAQ (reference sequence). V lost 3 bases, J lost 7 bases, and 18 bases stayed unmatched. The CDR3 consists of 18 residues. The CDR3 sequence: CASSFIRRGRAVRNEQFF. CDR3 bases: TGTGCCAGCAGCTTCATCCGCCGCGGGAGAGCGGTTCGGAATGAGCAGTTCTTC.

Of note for this clone: One end of the junction does not line up with germline, which may come from a read error. The chain has TRBV6-6 and TRBJ2-3; 12 nucleotides align to TRBD2. Germline V gene data show CDR1 as MNHNY and CDR2 as SVGAGI (reference sequence). The CDR3 is 16 residues long. The CDR3 spells CASSYSSGRARDTQYF. The CDR3 DNA follows: TGTGCCAGCAGCTACTCTAGCGGGAGGGCCAGAGATACGCAGTATTTT.

As to this clone: Other DNA variants within this sample encode the same CDR3. The V call is TRBV18, the J call TRBJ2-7, with TRBD2 matching over 7 bases. CDR3 length equals 14 residues. The ends lost 2 bases at V and 3 bases at J; junction bases unmatched: 4. CDR1 KGHSH and CDR2 LQKENI come from the germline V gene. In nucleotides, the CDR3 is TGTGCCAGCTCACCAGCGGGGGTTGGCTACGAGCAGTACTTC. Translation gives CASSPAGVGYEQYF.

The count of this clone is one. The identical CDR3 is also encoded by other nucleotide sequences in the sample. The chain is built from TRBV5-1 and TRBJ2-3; 10 bases match TRBD2. CDR1 is SGHRS and CDR2 is YFSETQ in the germline V gene. This CDR3 spans 16 amino acids. Trimming cost V 2 bases and J 2 bases; bases outside gene matches: 5. The CDR3 region is CASSFIAGGSTDTQYF. CDR3 DNA: TGCGCCAGCAGCTTTATAGCGGGGGGCTCCACAGATACGCAGTATTTT.

The V call is TRBV5-4, the J call TRBJ1-2; 9 nucleotides agree with TRBD1. The germline gives CDR1 SGHNT, CDR2 YYREEE (reference sequence). The CDR3 totals 15 residues. The V segment lost 4 bases and the J segment 8 bases; nucleotides outside the gene matches: 12. Here the CDR3 DNA reads TGTGCCAGCAGCAGAAACCGGGACAGGGTAGAAGGCTACACCTTC. This gives the protein CASSRNRDRVEGYTF.

V usage is TRBV5-1 and J usage is TRBJ2-7; 7 bases are a match to TRBD1. CDR1 and CDR2 (germline): SGHRS, YFSETQ. The CDR3 extends over 15 amino acids. After removal of 2 bases from V and 6 bases from J, the junction contained 11 bases not matched to a gene. In DNA form, the CDR3 reads TGCGCCAGCAGCTTAATATCGGGACAGCAATCCGAGCAGTACTTC. Translated: CASSLISGQQSEQYF.

V usage is TRBV11-2 and J usage is TRBJ2-2; no reliable D call. Germline values: CDR1 SGHAT, CDR2 FQNNGV. CDR3 size: 13 residues. The ends were cut back, 1 base at V and 6 bases at J, with 6 bases in the middle. This CDR3 reads CASSLVGAGELFF. In DNA, the CDR3 is TGTGCCAGCAGCTTAGTAGGCGCCGGGGAGCTGTTTTTT.

In this sample, this clone turned up a few times. This rearrangement joins TRBV7-9 to TRBJ1-1; D remains unclear. The germline V and J ends were trimmed by 5 bases and 6 bases, with 22 bases remaining between them. Germline V gives CDR1 SEHNR, CDR2 FQNEAQ (reference sequence). This CDR3 has 16 residues. The CDR3 DNA is TGTGCCAGCAGCCCCCCCTTTGGGAGGGATTACGCTGAAGCTTTCTTT. Encoded protein: CASSPPFGRDYAEAFF.

The CDR3 DNA is TGTGCCATCAGTGAAAGGGGCGAGCAGTACTTC. Translated, it gives CAISERGEQYF. The rearrangement links TRBV10-3 to TRBJ2-7; D possibly corresponds to TRBD1 (5 bases). The CDR3 sequence is 11 residues long. V lost 3 bases, J lost 6 bases, and 6 bases lay in between. CDR1 is ENHRY, CDR2 SYGVKD, per germline.

The V call is TRBV19, the J call TRBJ1-4; 9 nucleotides match TRBD1. Per germline, CDR1 LNHDA and CDR2 SQIVND (reference sequence). The length of the CDR3 is 14 residues. Trimming cost V 8 bases and J 8 bases; bases outside gene matches: 9. CDR3 region: CASDPGQGGEKLFF. The CDR3 DNA reads TGTGCCAGTGACCCGGGACAGGGCGGCGAAAAACTGTTTTTT.

The chain has TRBV19 and TRBJ2-5; a possible D gene is TRBD2 (6 bases). With 5 bases removed from V and 7 bases from J, the gap between germline ends came to 17 bases. Looked up from germline, CDR1 is LNHDA and CDR2 is SQIVND (reference sequence). This CDR3 is 14 amino acids long. The CDR3 DNA reads TGTGCCAGTAGTGGTCCCGGGACTGGGTTGACCCAGTACTTC. Protein product: CASSGPGTGLTQYF.